The rows below give T cell receptor beta chains drawn from one sample of a study of blood T cells in healthy people across ages. TCRdb fed the 5' RACE reads into MiXCR, producing one record per CDR3 protein. Of 730,000 or so distinct CDR3 sequences in the sample, less than 45% were seen once. The sequenced material came from blood. The receptors were sampled from a man aged 80 or over in good health. CDR3s include the opening cysteine and the closing phenylalanine or tryptophan. Fields, in order: J gene, D gene, clone size, V gene, CDR3 protein, CDR3 DNA. The D gene is left open where the match is weak. For some rows the clone size is stated as once, few or many, or as a class when expanded; others skip it.

TRBJ2-3	.	.	TRBV14	CASSQDRVAASDTQYF	TGTGCCAGCAGCCAAGATAGGGTAGCGGCGTCAGATACGCAGTATTTT
TRBJ2-2	.	.	TRBV24-1	CATSAQTGELFF	TGTGCCACCAGTGCTCAAACCGGGGAGCTGTTTTTT
TRBJ2-5	.	many	TRBV29-1	CSVSQGETQYF	TGCAGCGTGAGCCAGGGAGAGACCCAGTACTTC
TRBJ2-1	TRBD2	.	TRBV7-2	CASSPTTSGLEQFF	TGTGCCAGCAGCCCCACGACTAGCGGGCTTGAGCAGTTCTTC
TRBJ2-1	TRBD2	.	TRBV7-2	CASIPPRASGYPYNEQFF	TGTGCCAGCATCCCACCGAGGGCTAGCGGATACCCATACAATGAGCAGTTCTTC
TRBJ2-5	.	few	TRBV24-1	CATSEQRETQYF	TGTGCCACCAGTGAACAAAGGGAGACCCAGTACTTC
TRBJ1-4	.	.	TRBV3-1	CASSQDAAANEKLFF	TGTGCCAGCAGCCAAGATGCGGCGGCTAATGAAAAACTGTTTTTT
TRBJ1-6	.	.	TRBV20-1	CSARDGPGSSPLHF	TGCAGTGCTAGAGATGGCCCCGGGTCATCACCCCTCCACTTT
TRBJ2-7	TRBD1	.	TRBV6-2/TRBV6-3	CATETGVSREQYF	TGTGCCACGGAGACAGGGGTGAGTAGGGAGCAGTACTTC
TRBJ2-7	TRBD2	few	TRBV6-2/TRBV6-3	CASSYPRGTSSYNEQYF	TGTGCCAGCAGTTACCCCAGGGGGACTAGCTCCTACAATGAGCAGTACTTC
TRBJ2-1	.	once	TRBV20-1	CSARPLPRTAFVNEQFF	TGCAGTGCTAGACCACTCCCAAGGACAGCGTTCGTCAATGAGCAGTTCTTC
TRBJ2-1	TRBD2	.	TRBV7-8	CASRPIGRGEEDNEQFF	TGTGCCAGCAGACCCATCGGGAGGGGGGAGGAGGACAATGAGCAGTTCTTC
TRBJ1-2	.	once	TRBV5-5	CASNTGTQGFIGYTF	TGTGCCAGCAACACCGGGACACAAGGTTTTATCGGCTACACCTTC
TRBJ2-1	.	many	TRBV29-1	CSVRDLGEQFF	TGCAGCGTTAGGGACCTCGGTGAGCAGTTCTTC
TRBJ2-4	.	.	TRBV7-2	CASSFAGTEKNIQYF	TGTGCCAGCAGCTTCGCCGGGACTGAAAAAAACATTCAGTACTTC
TRBJ1-2	TRBD1	.	TRBV4-2	CASSQRQGNHGYTF	TGTGCCAGCAGCCAGAGACAGGGGAACCATGGCTACACCTTC
TRBJ1-5	TRBD1	few	TRBV29-1	CSVSAGDRANQPQHF	TGCAGCGTAAGCGCCGGGGACAGGGCGAATCAGCCCCAGCATTTT
TRBJ1-2	.	.	TRBV29-1	CSVEKRLYGYTF	TGCAGCGTTGAAAAACGGCTCTATGGCTACACCTTC
TRBJ2-3	.	many	TRBV29-1	CSLGEQDTQYF	TGCAGCCTCGGCGAACAAGATACGCAGTATTTT
TRBJ2-3	TRBD1	few	TRBV5-1	CASSWTGGNTDTQYF	TGCGCCAGCAGCTGGACAGGGGGCAACACAGATACGCAGTATTTT
TRBJ2-5	.	.	TRBV18	CASSPPTVKETQYF	TGTGCCAGCTCACCACCTACTGTAAAAGAGACCCAGTACTTC
TRBJ2-5	.	.	TRBV12-3/TRBV12-4	CASSVVPPEETQYF	TGTGCCAGCAGCGTAGTCCCCCCGGAAGAGACCCAGTACTTC
TRBJ2-6	TRBD1	.	TRBV11-2	CASSARLGGAKVISGANVLTF	TGTGCCAGCAGCGCTCGGCTAGGGGGCGCCAAAGTCATCTCTGGGGCCAACGTCCTGACTTTC
TRBJ1-2	TRBD1	.	TRBV7-8	CASSLGQGANGRYTF	TGTGCCAGCAGCTTAGGACAGGGGGCGAATGGTCGCTACACCTTC
TRBJ2-2	TRBD1	.	TRBV7-3	CASSATGGNTGELFF	TGTGCCAGCAGCGCAACAGGGGGAAACACCGGGGAGCTGTTTTTT
TRBJ2-3	.	.	TRBV20-1	CSARRASASTDTQYF	TGCAGTGCTAGGAGGGCTAGCGCTAGCACAGATACGCAGTATTTT
TRBJ1-6	.	.	TRBV27	CASSLSSRKGRPYNSPLHF	TGTGCCAGCAGTTTATCGAGCCGGAAGGGACGGCCCTATAATTCACCCCTCCACTTT
TRBJ1-4	.	.	TRBV28	CASSLYRASTNEKLFF	TGTGCCAGCAGTTTATACCGGGCTTCAACTAATGAAAAACTGTTTTTT
TRBJ2-3	TRBD2	.	TRBV6-5	CASRGTSGRFRDTQYF	TGTGCCAGCAGGGGGACTAGCGGGAGATTTCGAGATACGCAGTATTTT
TRBJ1-2	.	.	TRBV9	CASSPRWSGGAGGYTF	TGTGCCAGCAGCCCCCGATGGAGCGGTGGTGCGGGTGGCTACACCTTC
TRBJ2-5	.	.	TRBV5-1	CASSTDPGVGETQYF	TGCGCCAGCAGCACTGACCCAGGGGTTGGAGAGACCCAGTACTTC
TRBJ2-3	TRBD2	.	TRBV7-2	CAGSLAGQADTQYF	TGTGCCGGCAGCTTAGCGGGCCAAGCAGATACGCAGTATTTT
TRBJ1-5	.	.	TRBV20-1	CSAPAGGRGDQPQHF	TGCAGTGCTCCGGCCGGGGGGCGCGGGGATCAGCCCCAGCATTTT
TRBJ2-6	.	.	TRBV3-1	CASSQQANVLTF	TGTGCCAGCAGCCAACAGGCCAACGTCCTGACTTTC
TRBJ2-5	TRBD2	few	TRBV6-2/TRBV6-3	CASSYGLAGRETQYF	TGTGCCAGCAGTTACGGACTAGCGGGAAGGGAGACCCAGTACTTC
TRBJ2-7	.	few	TRBV11-3	CASSLDTGLADEQYF	TGTGCCAGCAGCTTAGATACCGGGTTGGCGGACGAGCAGTACTTC
TRBJ2-1	.	many	TRBV6-6	CASSWDGSYNEQFF	TGTGCCAGCAGTTGGGACGGCTCCTACAATGAGCAGTTCTTC
TRBJ2-7	TRBD1	many	TRBV27	CASSQQGVLVYEQYF	TGTGCCAGCAGCCAACAGGGGGTTTTGGTCTACGAGCAGTACTTC
TRBJ2-7	.	few	TRBV3-1	CASSQDPRANEQYF	TGTGCCAGCAGCCAAGATCCCAGGGCGAATGAGCAGTACTTC
TRBJ2-1	.	.	TRBV20-1	CSARDMGRISSYNEQFF	TGCAGTGCTAGAGATATGGGTAGAATAAGCTCCTACAATGAGCAGTTCTTC
TRBJ1-1	.	.	TRBV20-1	CSASKTENTEAFF	TGCAGTGCTAGTAAAACAGAGAACACTGAAGCTTTCTTT
TRBJ2-1	.	few	TRBV20-1	CSANLYNEQFF	TGCAGTGCTAACCTCTACAATGAGCAGTTCTTC
TRBJ1-5	.	few	TRBV28	CASSLSRQGSNQPQHF	TGTGCCAGCAGTTTAAGCCGCCAGGGTAGCAATCAGCCCCAGCATTTT
TRBJ2-7	.	few	TRBV20-1	CSALWSKGENEQYF	TGCAGTGCTCTTTGGTCTAAGGGCGAAAATGAGCAGTACTTC
TRBJ2-7	TRBD1	.	TRBV29-1	CSVGSWDRGHNEQYF	TGCAGCGTTGGGTCCTGGGACAGGGGACACAATGAGCAGTACTTC
TRBJ2-3	TRBD1	.	TRBV9	CASTAGTGSTDTQYF	TGTGCCAGCACGGCTGGGACAGGGTCTACAGATACGCAGTATTTT
TRBJ2-1	.	.	TRBV20-1	CSAYGHGYNEQFF	TGCAGTGCTTATGGACACGGCTACAATGAGCAGTTCTTC
TRBJ2-5	.	.	TRBV5-1	CASSLEVGHETQYF	TGCGCCAGCAGCTTGGAAGTGGGGCACGAGACCCAGTACTTC
TRBJ2-2	.	.	TRBV5-1	CASSLVGGPTNTGELFF	TGCGCCAGCAGCTTGGTCGGGGGACCCACGAACACCGGGGAGCTGTTTTTT
TRBJ1-5	.	.	TRBV20-1	CSARDSQQGGGQPQHF	TGCAGTGCTAGAGATTCCCAACAGGGAGGTGGGCAGCCCCAGCATTTT
TRBJ1-2	.	few	TRBV25-1	CASSTDRNYGYTF	TGTGCCAGCAGTACCGACAGGAACTATGGCTACACCTTC
TRBJ2-7	TRBD1	few	TRBV3-1	CASSQRDRDYEQYF	TGTGCCAGCAGCCAGAGGGACAGGGACTACGAGCAGTACTTC
TRBJ2-3	.	.	TRBV7-2	CASSLWGAGGSTDTQYF	TGTGCCAGCAGCTTATGGGGGGCAGGGGGTTCCACAGATACGCAGTATTTT
TRBJ2-1	TRBD2	.	TRBV27	CASSLGRGRDLNEQFF	TGTGCCAGCAGTTTAGGGCGCGGGAGGGATTTAAATGAGCAGTTCTTC
TRBJ2-7	.	many	TRBV12-3/TRBV12-4	CASSPLPRIGYEQYF	TGTGCCAGCAGCCCCCTGCCGAGAATCGGGTACGAGCAGTACTTC